These 17 T cell receptor beta chains were all obtained from the same sample, sequenced in a study of CD8+ T cells in alopecia areata. RNA extraction and reverse transcription yielded cDNA as sequencing template. Generated by immunoSEQ multiplex PCR, the TCRdb table keeps only in-frame clones and is missing some. This sample has more than 90,000 clones; roughly 66% occur once, and the top ten carry approximately 2.6%. The sequencing input was CD4+ T cells sorted from blood. The receptors were sampled from a human donor in good health.

The chain employs TRBV6-1 and TRBJ1-2; the D is unclear. Germline V gives CDR1 MNHNS, CDR2 SASEGT. The ends were cut back, 7 bases at V and 7 bases at J, with 13 bases in the middle. The CDR3 is made up of 12 amino acids. CDR3: CASTGKERGYTF. The CDR3 region has the DNA TGTGCCAGCACGGGGAAGGAGCGTGGCTACACCTTC.

The chain combines TRBV27 with TRBJ2-2, with D perhaps TRBD1 (6 bases). The CDR3 covers 13 residues. Trimming left V 3 bases short and J 9 bases short, with 11 bases between. Germline V gene data show CDR1 as MNHEY and CDR2 as SMNVEV (reference sequence). The CDR3 sequence is CASSFYGQRELFF. The CDR3 DNA follows: TGTGCCAGCAGTTTCTACGGACAGAGGGAGCTGTTTTTT.

The CDR3 region is CASSLSGQGVNEQFF. Written as DNA, the CDR3 is TGCGCCAGCAGCTTGTCGGGACAGGGCGTCAATGAGCAGTTCTTC. The J gene is TRBJ2-1, the V gene TRBV5-1, with 9 bases that match TRBD1. The CDR3 is made up of 15 amino acids. CDR1 and CDR2 from the germline V gene are SGHRS and YFSETQ. V shed 1 base, J shed 6 bases, and the junction held 5 bases outside the gene matches.

The chain links TRBV6-5 to TRBJ2-1; 11 bases line up with TRBD2. Germline values: CDR1 MNHEY, CDR2 SVGAGI. The V segment lost 4 bases and the J segment 13 bases; nucleotides outside the gene matches: 12. The CDR3 is made up of 15 amino acids. CDR3 DNA: TGTGCCAGCAGTTTATCTAGCGGGGGGCAAAATCGACAGTTCTTC. It encodes CASSLSSGGQNRQFF.

The table lists this clone with a count of one. This chain uses TRBV27 with TRBJ2-6; D unresolved. The germline V and J ends were trimmed by 3 bases and 2 bases, with 8 bases remaining between them. This CDR3 region has 15 residues. Germline loops: CDR1 MNHEY, CDR2 SMNVEV (reference sequence). CDR3 nucleotides: TGTGCCAGCAGTTTCACAGAGGCTGGGGCCAACGTCCTGACTTTC. Its translation: CASSFTEAGANVLTF.

V is TRBV10-3 and J is TRBJ1-2, with TRBD1 matching 9 bases. Germline CDR1 is ENHRY and CDR2 is SYGVKD. The trim removed 10 bases at V and 6 bases at J, leaving 12 bases unmatched. The CDR3 is 14 amino acids. The CDR3 loop reads CATKDRGLMDGYTF. The CDR3 DNA follows: TGTGCCACCAAGGACAGGGGTCTAATGGATGGCTACACCTTC.

The chain carries TRBV30 and TRBJ2-5; D gene ambiguous. V lost 7 bases and J lost 2, with 8 bases in between. This CDR3 is built from 11 residues. Germline V gene lookup returns CDR1 GTSNPN and CDR2 SVGIG (reference sequence). This CDR3 is CASAIQETQYF. Written as DNA, the CDR3 is TGTGCCTCCGCTATTCAAGAGACCCAGTACTTC.

CDR3 region: CATSERISLGYTF. The CDR3 DNA reads TGTGCCACCAGCGAACGGATTAGCCTTGGCTACACCTTC. V is TRBV15 and J is TRBJ1-2, with D uncertain. Germline CDR1 LNHNV, CDR2 YYDKDF (reference sequence). The CDR3 extends over 13 amino acids. V was clipped by 5 bases and J by 7 bases, with 14 bases between them.

On this clone: Other DNA sequences in the sample encode the same CDR3. The V and J genes are TRBV7-2 and TRBJ1-5; TRBD1 matches 7 bases. The trim removed 5 bases at V and 4 bases at J, leaving 2 bases unmatched. The germline gives CDR1 SGHTA, CDR2 FQGNSA. The CDR3 has 13 residues. The CDR3 nucleotides are TGTGCCAGCAGCGTCAGGGGGAATCAGCCCCAGCATTTT. Protein product: CASSVRGNQPQHF.

This clone was picked up one time. This chain joins TRBV5-4 and TRBJ2-5; weak D call: TRBD2 (6 bases). Germline values: CDR1 SGHNT, CDR2 YYREEE (reference sequence). This CDR3 is 13 amino acids long. Trimming stripped 4 bases from V and 5 bases from J, with 12 bases between. The DNA for the CDR3 is TGTGCCAGCAGCCCGCGGGGACGGGAGACCCAGTACTTC. Its translation: CASSPRGRETQYF.

This clone was observed a few times. The J gene is TRBJ2-5, the V gene TRBV5-1; 10 bases are a match to TRBD2. This CDR3 is 16 amino acids long. Unmatched junction bases numbered 8, after V lost 2 bases and J lost 4 bases. Germline V gene lookup returns CDR1 SGHRS and CDR2 YFSETQ. The CDR3 here is CASSFTGTSVGETQYF. The CDR3 DNA is TGCGCCAGCAGCTTCACCGGGACTAGCGTGGGAGAGACCCAGTACTTC.

The V call is TRBV30, the J call TRBJ2-2, with unresolved D. This CDR3 contains 15 residues. Germline CDR1 GTSNPN, CDR2 SVGIG (reference sequence). V lost 0 bases and J lost 5, with 13 bases in between. CDR3 sequence reads: CAWSVESFRTGELFF. As DNA, the CDR3 is TGTGCCTGGAGTGTAGAGTCGTTCCGAACCGGGGAGCTGTTTTTT.

This sequence joins TRBV5-1 and TRBJ2-4; a possible D gene is TRBD2 (6 bases). This CDR3 region has 15 residues. Trimming removed 4 bases at V and 0 bases at J, with 11 bases between. Germline CDR1 reads SGHRS; CDR2 reads YFSETQ. CDR3 DNA sequence: TGCGCCAGCAGCAACGAGGGAGGAGCCAAAAACATTCAGTACTTC. Its translation is CASSNEGGAKNIQYF. The full variable domain, its missing parts supplied by reference TRBV5-1 and TRBJ2-4, is KAGVTQTPRYLIKTRGQQVTLSCSPISGHRSVSWYQQTPGQGLQFLFEYFSETQRNKGNFPGRFSGRQFSNSRSEMNVSTLELGDSALYLCASSNEGGAKNIQYFGAGTRLSVL.

The chain links TRBV5-1 to TRBJ1-4; TRBD1 might be the D (6 bases). In germline, CDR1 is SGHRS, CDR2 YFSETQ. The V end was cut by 1 base, the J end by 6 bases, with 13 bases between. The CDR3 is 15 amino acids. The chain's CDR3 is CASSLSPGADEKLFF. The CDR3 DNA is TGCGCCAGCAGCTTGTCCCCAGGGGCGGATGAAAAACTGTTTTTT. The full variable domain, in which reference TRBV5-1 and TRBJ1-4 provide the parts outside the CDR3, is KAGVTQTPRYLIKTRGQQVTLSCSPISGHRSVSWYQQTPGQGLQFLFEYFSETQRNKGNFPGRFSGRQFSNSRSEMNVSTLELGDSALYLCASSLSPGADEKLFFGSGTQLSVL.

This clone was detected only a few times. The chain uses TRBV18 and TRBJ1-5; unclear D gene. Trimming took 2 bases from V and 0 from J, leaving 8 bases between them. CDR3 length equals 15 residues. The germline gives CDR1 KGHSH, CDR2 LQKENI. This chain's CDR3 is CASSPEAYSNQPQHF. CDR3 coding DNA: TGTGCCAGCTCACCAGAGGCTTATAGCAATCAGCCCCAGCATTTT.

The rearrangement links TRBV7-9 to TRBJ1-1; TRBD1 matches at 11 bases. Germline V gene data show CDR1 as SEHNR and CDR2 as FQNEAQ (reference sequence). The CDR3 totals 14 residues. After removal of 5 bases from V and 5 bases from J, the junction contained 4 bases not matched to a gene. CDR3 region: CASSQGQGETEAFF. The CDR3 DNA sequence: TGTGCCAGCAGCCAGGGACAGGGGGAAACTGAAGCTTTCTTT.

The table lists this clone with a few counts. The rearrangement links TRBV29-1 to TRBJ2-3, with D tentatively TRBD2 (6 bases). The V gene lost 6 bases and the J gene lost 2 bases, with 18 bases spanning the gap. Germline lookup yields CDR1 SQVTM and CDR2 ANQGSEA. The CDR3 runs 15 residues. In nucleotides, the CDR3 is TGCAGCGTCCGCGGGGAAGCAGGATTCACAGATACGCAGTATTTT. This sequence encodes CSVRGEAGFTDTQYF.